Listed below are T cell receptor beta chains from one sample, sequenced in a study of blood T cell dynamics during melanoma immunotherapy. Clones were sequenced by immunoSEQ multiplex PCR, and TCRdb holds only the in-frame ones, with some missing. Of about 16,000 clones in the sample, about 94% were seen once. Sequencing was performed on effector memory CD8+ T cells from blood, taken from a patient treated with checkpoint blockade. These receptors were collected from a human donor with melanoma. Each CDR3 is given without its conserved first and last residue.

cdr3_aa,v_call,j_call
ASSLYAVSYEQY,TRBV27,TRBJ2-7
ASSLGNQPQH,TRBV7-9,TRBJ1-5
ASSARATYEQY,TRBV7-9,.
ASSTGRERNTIY,TRBV19,TRBJ1-3
ASGRLGYNEQF,TRBV12-5,TRBJ2-1
ASSSSRTGGGAF,TRBV7-9,TRBJ1-1
ASSEVDSYNEQF,TRBV6-1,TRBJ2-1
ASSQDSGEGRGEQY,TRBV4-2,TRBJ2-7
ASGEGLADTDTQY,TRBV27,TRBJ2-3
ASSLLPGLSDYEQY,TRBV7-8,TRBJ2-7
ASSVDQREGNEQF,TRBV9,TRBJ2-1
ASSVGDSPMEQY,TRBV9,TRBJ2-7
ASSMEDSNQPQH,TRBV19,TRBJ1-5
ASNTGTREAF,TRBV6-5,TRBJ1-1
ASSPTGTRLYNEQF,TRBV7-2,TRBJ2-1
ASSSYQNTEAF,TRBV7-8,TRBJ1-1
ASSVRSSGGYT,TRBV9,TRBJ1-2
ASSLSGRLLH,TRBV27,TRBJ1-6
ASSLGDEQY,TRBV13,TRBJ2-7
SGGDAGSYEQY,TRBV29-1,TRBJ2-7
ASKGQGPDEQF,TRBV10-3,TRBJ2-1
ASSETGGRFNEQF,TRBV6-1,TRBJ2-1
ASSLWPVGTQY,TRBV27,TRBJ2-3
ASRPSGGSYEQY,TRBV5-6,TRBJ2-7
ASSYGQGGYYGYT,TRBV5-4,TRBJ1-2
ASRIGTSGYNEQF,TRBV19,TRBJ2-1
ASSLSGPSYWEQY,TRBV27,TRBJ2-5
ASSQDRVSYNEQF,TRBV19,TRBJ2-1
ASSQAPTGYNSPLH,TRBV4-1,TRBJ1-6
ASSASGGSYNEQF,TRBV9,TRBJ2-1
ASSLRQGYEQY,TRBV11-2,TRBJ2-7
ASSQVAGGENNEQF,TRBV4-2,TRBJ2-1
ASGTGWNNEQF,TRBV28,TRBJ2-1
ASSMGPQDTQY,TRBV5-5,TRBJ2-3
ASSHTMGGTSGLEQY,TRBV4-1,TRBJ2-7
ASSFTGTSGPPWDYNEQF,TRBV5-8,TRBJ2-1
ASSPSSYEQY,TRBV6-5,TRBJ2-7
ASRDGQDYEQY,TRBV6-6,TRBJ2-7
ATSTVFGIADTQY,TRBV15,TRBJ2-3
ASQPLVFAYEQY,TRBV6-1,TRBJ2-7
ASSLGVGTGELF,TRBV27,TRBJ2-2
ASSSDRYNEQF,TRBV5-4,TRBJ2-1
ASSSRRDSYEQY,TRBV11-2,TRBJ2-7
ASSFFDASSYNEQF,TRBV7-9,TRBJ2-1
ASSLGTSGIDTQY,TRBV7-2,TRBJ2-3